The 26 T cell receptor beta chains in this list originate from one sample, sequenced in a study of T cells in Graves' hyperthyroidism and ophthalmopathy (dated by TCRdb to between 2018 and 2020). Libraries were made using multiplex PCR. The instrument given in TCRdb is Illumina HiSeq 2000. The TCR beta CDR3 regions were amplified from RNA transcripts. A first-round RT-PCR of the TCR CDR3 used the HTBI primer set with the Qiagen OneStep RT-PCR kit. The public reads were run again by TCRdb, first through fastp at Q25 and then through MiXCR, and only productive beta chains were kept. Entries that share a CDR3 protein sequence are merged under the most common genes and DNA. The sample has around 480,000 distinct CDR3 sequences on record, roughly 14% of them singletons. Together, the top ten hold around a sixth of the sample. Sequencing was carried out using blood. These receptors all come from a woman between 18 and 29 years old with Graves' hyperthyroidism.

The V and J genes are TRBV27 and TRBJ2-1; the D gene is possibly TRBD2 (5 bases). The germline gives CDR1 MNHEY, CDR2 SMNVEV (reference sequence). V lost 5 bases to trimming and J lost 9 bases, with 20 bases between them. The CDR3 extends over 15 amino acids. The CDR3: CASSLGSTNRGEQFF. The CDR3 bases are TGTGCCAGCAGTCTAGGGTCAACGAACCGGGGTGAGCAGTTCTTC.

V and J are TRBV19 and TRBJ1-2, with 9 bases aligning to TRBD1. V trimming: 3 bases; J trimming: 4 bases; junction bases outside the gene matches: 6. The germline V gene has CDR1 LNHDA and CDR2 SQIVND (reference sequence). This CDR3 is built from 15 residues. CDR3 protein: CASSIDRTGAYGYTF. The CDR3, as DNA: TGTGCCAGTAGTATCGACAGGACAGGGGCCTATGGCTACACCTTC.

The chain employs TRBV28 and TRBJ1-4, with TRBD1 matching 9 bases. Germline V gene data show CDR1 as MDHEN and CDR2 as SYDVKM. The junction had 10 bases not matched to a gene; V was cut back by 6 bases and J by 8 bases. The CDR3 runs 15 residues. CDR3 bases: TGTGCCAGCAGCCTCCCGGGACAGGGAAGAGAAAAACTGTTTTTT. Encoded protein: CASSLPGQGREKLFF.

This clonotype was seen ten or more times. The chain recombines TRBV3-1 with TRBJ1-1, with 7 bases matching TRBD1. Germline V lookup: CDR1 LGHDT, CDR2 YNNKEL (reference sequence). V was clipped by 8 bases and J by 8 bases; unmatched bases: 8. CDR3 length: 12 amino acids. CDR3 sequence (DNA): TGTGCCAGCGGACAGGTTTCTTGGGAAGCTTTCTTT. Translation gives CASGQVSWEAFF.

The genes are TRBV9 and TRBJ1-2; D uncertain. Germline assignment: CDR1 SGDLS and CDR2 YYNGEE. Trimming pared 0 bases from V and 2 bases from J, leaving 11 bases between. The CDR3 has 15 residues. The CDR3 DNA reads as TGTGCCAGCAGCGTAGACGGAGGAGCGAACTATGGCTACACCTTC. This encodes CASSVDGGANYGYTF.

This clonotype was seen many times. The rearrangement joins TRBV5-1 to TRBJ2-3; tentatively, D is TRBD2 (6 bases). Trimming pared 7 bases from V and 1 base from J, leaving 10 bases between. CDR1 and CDR2 from the germline V gene are SGHRS and YFSETQ. CDR3 size: 13 residues. CDR3 region: CASFPGGTDTQYF. DNA for the CDR3: TGCGCCAGCTTCCCGGGGGGCACAGATACGCAGTATTTT.

This clonotype was counted many times. The chain recombines TRBV29-1 with TRBJ1-2; 7 positions agree with TRBD1. This CDR3 is 13 amino acids long. V shed 4 bases and J 1 base; nucleotides not matched to a gene: 3. Germline CDR1 reads SQVTM; CDR2 reads ANQGSEA. In nucleotides, the CDR3 is TGCAGCGTTGTCCAGGGGGTTAACTATGGCTACACCTTC. Amino acids: CSVVQGVNYGYTF.

The chain recombines TRBV30 with TRBJ2-7; TRBD1 agrees at 7 bases. Germline V gene sequence: CDR1 GTSNPN, CDR2 SVGIG (reference sequence). This CDR3 contains 13 residues. The CDR3 spells CACWGQGDYEQYV. The CDR3 DNA follows: TGCGCGTGTTGGGGGCAGGGGGACTACGAGCAGTACGTC.

This clonotype was counted ten times or more. DNA of the CDR3: TGTGCCAGCAGTTTGACTAGCGGGAGTACCTACAATGAGCAGTTCTTC. Translating it yields CASSLTSGSTYNEQFF. The gene calls are TRBV27 and TRBJ2-1; TRBD2 aligns across 12 bases. The CDR3 has 16 amino acids. The V gene end was trimmed by 3 bases and the J gene end by 2 bases; junction bases not matched to a gene: 2. CDR1 MNHEY and CDR2 SMNVEV come from the germline V gene (reference sequence).

This clonotype has ten or more counts. The chain carries TRBV19 and TRBJ2-6; 8 bases agree with TRBD1. The CDR3 runs to 17 residues. J was trimmed by 4 bases and V by 1 base; bases with no gene match: 6. CDR1 and CDR2 (germline): LNHDA, SQIVND (reference sequence). CDR3 bases: TGTGCCAGTAGTATAGCAAGGGGACAGGACGGGGCCAACGTCCTGACTTTC. This translates into CASSIARGQDGANVLTF.

In this sample, this clonotype turned up a few times. The chain joins TRBV20-1 to TRBJ1-5, with D perhaps matching TRBD1 (6 bases). The germline V gene encodes CDR1 DFQATT and CDR2 SNEGSKA (reference sequence). The V end was cut by 0 bases, the J end by 2 bases, with 8 bases between. The CDR3 length is 14 residues. CDR3 sequence reads: CSAREDSGNQPQHF. DNA for the CDR3: TGCAGTGCTAGAGAGGACAGTGGCAATCAGCCCCAGCATTTT.

This clonotype was detected many times. The V call is TRBV9, the J call TRBJ1-4; 9 nucleotides agree with TRBD1. V lost 0 bases to trimming and J lost 5 bases; unmatched junction nucleotides: 2. This CDR3 has 15 residues. Germline values: CDR1 SGDLS, CDR2 YYNGEE. CDR3 region: CASSVGDRDNEKLFF. The CDR3, as DNA: TGTGCCAGCAGCGTAGGGGACAGGGACAATGAAAAACTGTTTTTT.

This clonotype was seen many times. The chain combines TRBV12-3 or TRBV12-4 with TRBJ1-5; 7 bases match TRBD1. Trimming removed 5 bases from V and 2 bases from J; junction bases left unmatched: 9. The CDR3 spans 16 residues. In DNA form, the CDR3 reads TGTGCCAGCAGTAAAAACAGGGGTTCGGGCAATCAGCCCCAGCATTTT. Translated, it gives CASSKNRGSGNQPQHF.

This clonotype showed up just a few times. The J gene is TRBJ1-2, the V gene TRBV7-9, with 9 bases aligning to TRBD1. V shed 0 bases and J 4 bases; nucleotides not matched to a gene: 6. Germline V gene sequence: CDR1 SEHNR, CDR2 FQNEAQ (reference sequence). CDR3 length: 16 amino acids. The CDR3 loop reads CASSLAYRGRSYGYTF. CDR3 sequence (DNA): TGTGCCAGCAGCTTAGCCTACAGGGGGCGAAGCTATGGCTACACCTTC.

This clonotype was counted many times. The chain has TRBV7-9 and TRBJ2-2; no firm D call. The V end lost 1 base, the J end lost 6 bases, and 9 bases lay between the germline ends. The germline V gene encodes CDR1 SEHNR and CDR2 FQNEAQ (reference sequence). CDR3 length: 14 residues. DNA for the CDR3: TGTGCCAGCAGCTTAGTGGCGGTTGCCGGGGAGCTGTTTTTT. Its translation: CASSLVAVAGELFF. Variable domain in full (rest from reference TRBV7-9 and TRBJ2-2): DTGVSQNPRHKITKRGQNVTFRCDPISEHNRLYWYRQTLGQGPEFLTYFQNEAQLEKSRLLSDRFSAERPKGSFSTLEIQRTEQGDSAMYLCASSLVAVAGELFFGEGSRLTVL.

This clonotype was counted only a few times. The CDR3 DNA is TGTGCCAGTAGTCAGCGGGCGGTCGTCAAAAACACCGGGGAGCTGTTTTTT. As protein: CASSQRAVVKNTGELFF. The chain links TRBV19 to TRBJ2-2, with D possibly being TRBD2 (6 bases). Germline CDR1 is LNHDA and CDR2 is SQIVND (reference sequence). V shed 5 bases and J shed 2 bases, with 18 bases lying between them. The CDR3 is 17 amino acids. Full variable domain (remainder filled in from reference TRBV19 and TRBJ2-2): DGGITQSPKYLFRKEGQNVTLSCEQNLNHDAMYWYRQDPGQGLRLIYYSQIVNDFQKGDIAEGYSVSREKKESFPLTVTSAQKNPTAFYLCASSQRAVVKNTGELFFGEGSRLTVL.

This chain uses TRBV4-1 with TRBJ2-3, with TRBD2 identical over 8 bases. The CDR3 contains 15 residues. The V and J ends lost 4 bases and 4 bases, in that order; junction bases with no gene match: 7. Germline V gene lookup returns CDR1 MGHRA and CDR2 YSYEKL. CDR3 sequence: CASSPAGLGADTQYF. The CDR3 DNA is TGCGCCAGCAGCCCTGCGGGACTAGGGGCAGATACGCAGTATTTT.

The chain uses TRBV5-1 and TRBJ1-1; D gene uncertain. Between the trimmed V and J ends, which lost 4 bases and 4 bases, there was a span of 17 bases. The CDR3 runs 15 residues. In germline, CDR1 is SGHRS, CDR2 YFSETQ. CDR3 in DNA: TGCGCCAGCAGCCCTAAAGTCTGGGGAATCACTGAAGCTTTCTTT. Translation gives CASSPKVWGITEAFF.

This clonotype has only a few counts. The rearrangement joins TRBV12-3 or TRBV12-4 to TRBJ1-5; 7 nucleotides match TRBD1. Trimming at V came to 10 bases and at J to 0 bases, leaving 6 bases not matched to a gene. CDR3 size: 14 residues. CDR3 coding DNA: TGTGCCACATTAGGACAGGCTAGCAATCAGCCCCAGCATTTT. Protein: CATLGQASNQPQHF.

Worth noting for this clonotype: At one end, the junction sequence differs from germline, possibly due to a read error. The rearrangement uses TRBV24-1 and TRBJ1-1; D is unresolved. The germline V gene has CDR1 KGHDR and CDR2 SFDVKD. The CDR3 has 12 residues. CDR3 DNA sequence: TGTGCCACCAGTGATTCCCCGGGGAAGGCTCTCTTT. It yields the protein CATSDSPGKALF.

Of note for this clonotype: A much larger clone differs from this one at a single base, so this may be a read error. Likely a read error: the CDR3 ends without its conserved phenylalanine or tryptophan. This sequence joins TRBV18 and TRBJ1-1; D is undetermined. This CDR3 region has 12 residues. Germline V gives CDR1 KGHSH, CDR2 LQKENI. Trimming removed 0 bases at V and 4 bases at J, with 3 bases between. CDR3 sequence (DNA): TGTGCCAGCTCACCACCAGGCACTGAAGCTTTCGTT. It translates to CASSPPGTEAFV.

In its sample, this clonotype was seen a few times. The rearrangement joins TRBV6-9 to TRBJ1-1, with 9 bases identical to TRBD1. The CDR3 extends over 18 amino acids. Trimming removed 4 bases from V and 0 bases from J; junction bases left unmatched: 12. Germline V CDR1 and CDR2: MNHGY, SVAAGI. CDR3 residues: CASSSNLRDRVMNTEAFF. CDR3 nucleotides: TGTGCCAGCAGTTCCAACCTCCGGGACAGGGTCATGAACACTGAAGCTTTCTTT.

The chain uses TRBV14 and TRBJ1-5; 11 bases match TRBD1. This CDR3 is 16 amino acids long. Trimming took 2 bases from V and 4 from J; bases not matched to a gene: 4. Germline V gene data show CDR1 as SGHDN and CDR2 as FVKESK. This CDR3 is CASSQKGTGGNQPQHF. The CDR3 coding sequence is TGTGCCAGCAGCCAAAAGGGGACAGGGGGAAATCAGCCCCAGCATTTT.

The chain couples TRBV20-1 to TRBJ1-3, with no clear D. V lost 2 bases, J lost 0 bases, and 17 bases lay in between. Germline V lookup: CDR1 DFQATT, CDR2 SNEGSKA (reference sequence). There are 17 residues in the CDR3. The CDR3 spells CSARPPRITDSGNTIYF. The CDR3 nucleotides are TGCAGTGCTAGACCTCCGAGGATAACAGACTCTGGAAACACCATATATTTT.

J is TRBJ2-5 and V is TRBV20-1; D gene unclear. CDR1 is DFQATT and CDR2 is SNEGSKA in the germline V gene (reference sequence). CDR3 length: 14 amino acids. Trimming stripped 5 bases from V and 5 bases from J, with 18 bases between. This chain's CDR3 is CSAHTDAVGETQYF. In nucleotides, the CDR3 is TGCAGTGCTCATACTGACGCCGTGGGGGAGACCCAGTACTTC.

V is TRBV20-1 and J is TRBJ2-1, with a possible D match to TRBD2 (6 bases). Germline CDR1 reads DFQATT; CDR2 reads SNEGSKA (reference sequence). The ends were cut back, 5 bases at V and 0 bases at J, with 14 bases in the middle. This CDR3 region has 15 residues. CDR3: CSAHSGESSYNEQFF. In DNA, the CDR3 is TGCAGTGCTCATAGCGGAGAGAGCTCCTACAATGAGCAGTTCTTC.